This TCR beta chain was obtained from a study of T-cell reconstitution after alpha-beta-depleted transplantation in children. Study-level results: Most T-cell counts and diversity one year after the transplant came from T cells that were newly produced.

The table lists this clonotype with a few counts. Its antigen is not known. A TCRbeta library incorporating unique molecular identifiers was prepared. TCRdb re-called the PCR reads through MiXCR, storing one row per CDR3 protein. The sample carries more than 400,000 distinct CDR3 sequences, 43% recorded once. The origin of this receptor is a girl aged 2 to 10 with aplastic anemia, due to receive a stem cell transplant. The sample here was PBMCs, taken before TCRalphabeta/CD19-depleted stem cell transplant.

Here the CDR3 DNA reads TGCAGTGCTCATCGGACAGATCCCTACGAGCAGTACTTC. Its translation is CSAHRTDPYEQYF. The chain recombines TRBV20-1 with TRBJ2-7, with D perhaps matching TRBD1 (6 bases). V gave up 5 bases and J gave up 2 bases, with 13 bases separating them. There are 13 residues in the CDR3. Germline CDR1 DFQATT, CDR2 SNEGSKA (reference sequence).